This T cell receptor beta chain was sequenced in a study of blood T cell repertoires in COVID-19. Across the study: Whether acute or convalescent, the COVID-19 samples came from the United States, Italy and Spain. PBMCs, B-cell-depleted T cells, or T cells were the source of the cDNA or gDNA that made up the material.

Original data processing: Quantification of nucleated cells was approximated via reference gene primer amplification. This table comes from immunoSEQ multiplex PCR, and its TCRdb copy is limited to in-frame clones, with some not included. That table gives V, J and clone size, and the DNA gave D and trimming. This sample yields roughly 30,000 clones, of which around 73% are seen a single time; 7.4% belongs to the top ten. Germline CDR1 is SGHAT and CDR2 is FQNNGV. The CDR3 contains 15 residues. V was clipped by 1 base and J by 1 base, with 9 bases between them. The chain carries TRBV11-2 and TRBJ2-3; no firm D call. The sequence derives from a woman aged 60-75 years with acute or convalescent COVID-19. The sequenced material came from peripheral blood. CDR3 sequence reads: CASSLGGARTDTQYF. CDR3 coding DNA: TGTGCCAGCAGCTTAGGCGGTGCCCGCACAGATACGCAGTATTTT.